This TCR beta chain is from a study of blood T cell repertoires in COVID-19. Looking at the study overall: Sample material is recorded as cDNA or gDNA derived from T cells, B-cell-depleted T cells, or PBMCs.

Germline V gene sequence: CDR1 GTSNPN, CDR2 SVGIG (reference sequence). This CDR3 has 13 residues. V lost 5 bases and J 0 bases, leaving 8 bases between the germline ends. Only in-frame clones appear in the TCRdb table, and some are missing; sequencing was by immunoSEQ multiplex PCR. The profile shows around 70,000 clones, just over 85% of them singletons. The chain has TRBV30 and TRBJ2-1; D possibly corresponds to TRBD2 (5 bases). This TCR derives from a man aged 50 to 60 with acute or convalescent COVID-19. The sample taken for sequencing was peripheral blood. CDR3 bases: TGTGCCTGGTTGACTAACTCCTACAATGAGCAGTTCTTC. Encoded protein: CAWLTNSYNEQFF.